A single sample gave rise to the 23 T cell receptor beta chains below, sequenced in a study of blood T cell repertoires in COVID-19. Generated by immunoSEQ multiplex PCR, the TCRdb table keeps only in-frame clones and is missing some. The sample lists 250,000 to 350,000 clones; 85% to 90% were seen once. Sequenced: peripheral blood. The source of these receptors is a woman between 45 and 65 years old with COVID-19, enrolled during active disease.

The gene calls are TRBV10-1 and TRBJ2-1; 11 bases agree with TRBD2. V was pared by 5 bases and J by 12 bases, with 21 bases of the junction left unmatched. The germline V gene has CDR1 WNHNN and CDR2 SYGVQD (reference sequence). CDR3 length equals 18 residues. The CDR3 here is CASSPETSGTLGVQGQFF. The CDR3, as DNA: TGCGCCAGCAGTCCTGAGACTAGCGGGACGTTAGGGGTACAGGGGCAGTTCTTC.

The chain combines TRBV19 with TRBJ2-5; TRBD2 matches at 8 bases. The CDR3 length is 15 residues. Germline values: CDR1 LNHDA, CDR2 SQIVND (reference sequence). The V gene end was trimmed by 5 bases and the J gene end by 1 base; junction bases not matched to a gene: 6. In DNA form, the CDR3 reads TGTGCCAGTAGTGGCTACGGGGGGGGCCAAGAGACCCAGTACTTC. It yields the protein CASSGYGGGQETQYF.

The V gene is TRBV7-2, the J gene TRBJ2-7; TRBD1 agrees at 7 bases. The V segment lost 0 bases and the J segment 3 bases; nucleotides outside the gene matches: 2. The CDR3 runs to 14 residues. Germline CDR1 reads SGHTA; CDR2 reads FQGNSA. The CDR3 loop is CASSLAGTVYEQYF. In DNA, the CDR3 is TGTGCCAGCAGCTTAGCGGGGACAGTCTACGAGCAGTACTTC.

Points on this clone: This specimen includes other DNA sequences encoding the same CDR3. The rearrangement links TRBV24-1 to TRBJ2-7, with 9 bases fitting TRBD1. The CDR3 spans 14 residues. The junction had 1 base not matched to a gene; V was cut back by 5 bases and J by 0 bases. The germline gives CDR1 KGHDR, CDR2 SFDVKD. The CDR3 is CATSAGQGSYEQYF. DNA for the CDR3: TGTGCCACCAGTGCGGGACAGGGCTCCTACGAGCAGTACTTC.

V usage is TRBV7-6 and J usage is TRBJ2-1; 13 bases agree with TRBD2. V shed 1 base, J shed 8 bases, and the junction held 8 bases outside the gene matches. The CDR3 is 17 amino acids. Germline-derived CDR1 and CDR2 are SGHVS and FNYEAQ. The CDR3 loop reads CASSLGRTSGSLDEQFF. The CDR3, as DNA: TGTGCCAGCAGCTTAGGACGGACTAGCGGGAGTTTGGATGAGCAGTTCTTC.

V and J are TRBV4-1 and TRBJ2-7, with 9 nucleotides matching TRBD2. Germline loops: CDR1 MGHRA, CDR2 YSYEKL. The CDR3 totals 15 residues. With V trimmed by 0 bases and J by 6 bases, 6 bases remained unmatched. The CDR3 DNA reads as TGCGCCAGCAGCCAAGATTTTAGCGGGAGTTCCGAGCAGTACTTC. It translates to CASSQDFSGSSEQYF.

The chain employs TRBV5-4 and TRBJ1-2; 8 nucleotides align to TRBD1. V lost 0 bases to trimming and J lost 6 bases; unmatched junction nucleotides: 16. CDR1 SGHNT and CDR2 YYREEE come from the germline V gene (reference sequence). The CDR3 runs 18 residues. CDR3 bases: TGTGCCAGCAGCTTGGATCAGGGGGCAGACCAAACGCATAATGGCTACACCTTC. As protein: CASSLDQGADQTHNGYTF.

This rearrangement joins TRBV19 to TRBJ2-3; 11 nucleotides line up with TRBD2. Germline V gene data show CDR1 as LNHDA and CDR2 as SQIVND (reference sequence). This CDR3 has 16 amino acids. V shed 0 bases, J shed 3 bases, and the junction held 2 bases outside the gene matches. DNA for the CDR3: TGTGCCAGTAGTATAGACCGGACTAGCGGGACAGATACGCAGTATTTT. Residues: CASSIDRTSGTDTQYF.

The rearrangement links TRBV19 to TRBJ2-1, with 10 bases fitting TRBD1. There are 15 residues in the CDR3. The ends lost 6 bases at V and 7 bases at J; junction bases unmatched: 9. The germline CDR1 and CDR2 sequences are LNHDA and SQIVND (reference sequence). In DNA, the CDR3 is TGTGCCAGTAGAAGTGAGAGGACAGGGGGGAATGAGCAGTTCTTC. It yields the protein CASRSERTGGNEQFF.

The V call is TRBV24-1, the J call TRBJ2-1, with D perhaps matching TRBD1 (6 bases). CDR3 length: 13 amino acids. Germline V gives CDR1 KGHDR, CDR2 SFDVKD. The ends were cut back, 7 bases at V and 2 bases at J, with 8 bases in the middle. DNA for the CDR3: TGTGCCACCAGCAGGACAGCCTACAATGAGCAGTTCTTC. Translating gives CATSRTAYNEQFF.

The genes are TRBV11-3 and TRBJ1-1, with no clear D. V lost 5 bases, J lost 1 base, and 14 bases lay in between. This CDR3 comprises 15 residues. Looked up from germline, CDR1 is SGHNT and CDR2 is YENEEA. The CDR3 protein is CASSPPEWWNTEAFF. In DNA form, the CDR3 reads TGTGCCAGCAGCCCCCCCGAGTGGTGGAACACTGAAGCTTTCTTT.

This chain joins TRBV14 and TRBJ1-2; TRBD1 agrees at 7 bases. V gave up 3 bases and J gave up 8 bases; unmatched junction bases: 6. The CDR3 covers 13 residues. Germline lookup yields CDR1 SGHDN and CDR2 FVKESK. The CDR3 loop is CASSHLPGGGYTF. The CDR3 DNA sequence: TGTGCCAGCAGCCATCTTCCAGGGGGGGGCTACACCTTC. Full variable domain (rest looked up from reference TRBV14 and TRBJ1-2): EAGVTQFPSHSVIEKGQTVTLRCDPISGHDNLYWYRRVMGKEIKFLLHFVKESKQDESGMPNNRFLAERTGGTYSTLKVQPAELEDSGVYFCASSHLPGGGYTFGSGTRLTVV.

This chain connects TRBV6-6 to TRBJ2-2, with D hard to call. The CDR3 has 13 residues. The ends were cut back, 2 bases at V and 5 bases at J, with 6 bases in the middle. Germline V gene lookup returns CDR1 MNHNY and CDR2 SVGAGI (reference sequence). CDR3 DNA sequence: TGTGCCAGCAGTTACATTGAGACCGGGGAGCTGTTTTTT. Translation gives CASSYIETGELFF.

DNA for the CDR3: TGTGCCAGCAGCCTGAACGGAGGGCGGGATGGCTACACCTTC. This translates into CASSLNGGRDGYTF. The genes are TRBV6-5 and TRBJ1-2, with no clear D. This CDR3 is built from 14 residues. The V and J ends lost 6 bases and 6 bases respectively, with 17 bases between them. Germline V gives CDR1 MNHEY, CDR2 SVGAGI.

This clone has just one count. The chain carries TRBV25-1 and TRBJ1-6, with TRBD1 identical over 7 bases. CDR1 and CDR2 from the germline V gene are MGHDK and SYGVNS. CDR3 length: 15 residues. V lost 3 bases, J lost 7 bases, and 6 bases stayed unmatched. The CDR3: CASSERTGRNSPLHF. The CDR3 nucleotides read TGTGCCAGCAGTGAGAGGACAGGTCGAAATTCACCCCTCCACTTT.

This sequence joins TRBV19 and TRBJ1-2; 7 bases line up with TRBD1. Trimming at V came to 5 bases and at J to 3 bases, leaving 9 bases not matched to a gene. Germline assignment: CDR1 LNHDA and CDR2 SQIVND (reference sequence). This CDR3 is built from 15 residues. As DNA, the CDR3 is TGTGCCAGTAGTGGGGGGACAGTCATGTACTATGGCTACACCTTC. Its translation: CASSGGTVMYYGYTF.

The rearrangement links TRBV5-4 to TRBJ2-3; D might be TRBD1 (5 bases). The germline V gene encodes CDR1 SGHNT and CDR2 YYREEE (reference sequence). The length of the CDR3 is 15 residues. Trimming pared 4 bases from V and 2 bases from J, leaving 14 bases between. CDR3 protein: CASSTPTTATDTQYF. CDR3 DNA sequence: TGTGCCAGCAGCACGCCCACGACAGCCACAGATACGCAGTATTTT. Based on the CDR3 plus reference TRBV5-4 and TRBJ2-3, the full variable domain is ETGVTQSPTHLIKTRGQQVTLRCSSQSGHNTVSWYQQALGQGPQFIFQYYREEENGRGNFPPRFSGLQFPNYSSELNVNALELDDSALYLCASSTPTTATDTQYFGPGTRLTVL.

The chain recombines TRBV9 with TRBJ2-7; weak D call: TRBD2 (6 bases). This CDR3 spans 15 amino acids. With 0 bases removed from V and 0 bases from J, the gap between germline ends came to 10 bases. The germline gives CDR1 SGDLS, CDR2 YYNGEE. CDR3 DNA sequence: TGTGCCAGCAGCGTAGGGGGGGTTAGCTCCTACGAGCAGTACTTC. Protein product: CASSVGGVSSYEQYF.

The chain recombines TRBV7-2 with TRBJ2-6; 7 nucleotides line up with TRBD1. CDR3 length: 19 amino acids. The germline V gene encodes CDR1 SGHTA and CDR2 FQGNSA. Trimming cost V 3 bases and J 0 bases; bases outside gene matches: 11. CDR3 amino acids: CASSLSFRTGASGANVLTF. The CDR3 coding sequence is TGTGCCAGCAGCTTGAGCTTCAGGACAGGAGCCTCTGGGGCCAACGTCCTGACTTTC.

V usage is TRBV5-1 and J usage is TRBJ2-1, with TRBD2 matching over 12 bases. Trimming removed 2 bases from V and 7 bases from J; junction bases left unmatched: 4. The CDR3 has 15 amino acids. Per germline, CDR1 SGHRS and CDR2 YFSETQ. CDR3 region: CASSFGTSGSNEQFF. The CDR3, as DNA: TGCGCCAGCAGCTTCGGGACTAGCGGGTCTAATGAGCAGTTCTTC.

V is TRBV27 and J is TRBJ2-7, with D unclear. Trimming took off 6 bases at V and 2 bases at J, with 11 bases between the two ends. Germline values: CDR1 MNHEY, CDR2 SMNVEV (reference sequence). This CDR3 region has 13 residues. The CDR3 region is CASSARRAYEQYF. The CDR3 DNA is TGTGCCAGCAGCGCCCGCCGGGCCTACGAGCAGTACTTC.

This sequence joins TRBV5-6 and TRBJ1-1; 8 nucleotides match TRBD1. Per germline, CDR1 SGHDT and CDR2 YYEEEE. CDR3 size: 15 residues. The junction had 10 bases not matched to a gene; V was cut back by 4 bases and J by 5 bases. CDR3 sequence (DNA): TGTGCCAGCAGCCGCACCGGGACAGGAGGGACTGAAGCTTTCTTT. Residues: CASSRTGTGGTEAFF.

The V and J genes are TRBV6-5 and TRBJ1-2; perhaps TRBD1 as D (6 bases). The CDR3 runs 15 residues. The V gene lost 6 bases and the J gene lost 2 bases, with 16 bases spanning the gap. Germline-derived CDR1 and CDR2 are MNHEY and SVGAGI. The CDR3 region is CASSTARQGNYGYTF. The CDR3 coding sequence is TGTGCCAGCAGCACCGCTCGGCAGGGGAACTATGGCTACACCTTC.